This record looks at one T cell receptor (beta chain) sequence and its context. Its antigen is not known. This sample stems from a study of shared clonotypes between healthy human individuals. General study results and limits: Around 5% was the fraction of naive CD4 clonotypes found shared across a few donors.

Losses at the gene ends were 6 bases for V and 1 base for J; bases not matched to a gene: 5. The CDR3 spans 14 residues. Germline values: CDR1 MNHEY, CDR2 SMNVEV (reference sequence). Running of the assay took place at deep level. Some clones are missing from TCRdb's copy, which holds only in-frame ones; the method was immunoSEQ multiplex PCR. Of about 380,000 clones detected, roughly 96% appear once; the ten largest clones hold approximately 0.32%. The sequenced material came from memory CD8+ T cells sorted from blood. Subset defined: CD45RO+ cells pooled with CCR7-negative TemRA cells. This clonotype was obtained from a man aged 25 to 45 in good health. The chain joins TRBV27 to TRBJ2-7; 8 nucleotides agree with TRBD2. The CDR3 DNA follows: TGTGCCAGCAGGGGAAGCGGGGGTTCCTACGAGCAGTACTTC. Its translation: CASRGSGGSYEQYF.